The 23 T cell receptor beta chains below were found in one sample sequenced in a study of T cells after yellow fever vaccination. A single record per CDR3 protein comes from TCRdb applying MiXCR to the 5' RACE reads. This table holds 450,000 to 550,000 distinct CDR3 sequences, under 25% found once. This sample comprised PBMCs, obtained 15 days after the yellow fever booster vaccination. These receptors originate from a young man who received the YFV17D yellow fever vaccine.

This clonotype has a handful of counts. This chain uses TRBV12-3 or TRBV12-4 with TRBJ2-5; TRBD1 might be the D (6 bases). V was shortened by 7 bases and J by 3 bases, with 9 bases between the two germline ends. The CDR3 sequence is 12 residues long. This chain's CDR3 is CASTPGEETQYF. Written as DNA, the CDR3 is TGTGCCAGCACCCCAGGGGAAGAGACCCAGTACTTC.

The chain recombines TRBV20-1 with TRBJ2-1; 15 bases line up with TRBD2. The CDR3 is 19 residues long. V dropped 0 bases and J dropped 0; count of bases not matched to a gene: 6. From germline, CDR1 is DFQATT and CDR2 SNEGSKA (reference sequence). This CDR3 reads CSARDPGLAGGFSYNEQFF. CDR3 bases: TGCAGTGCTAGAGATCCGGGACTAGCGGGAGGCTTCTCCTACAATGAGCAGTTCTTC.

This clonotype was seen a few times. The chain employs TRBV6-1 and TRBJ1-3, with D perhaps TRBD1 (6 bases). Trimming pared 4 bases from V and 0 bases from J, leaving 13 bases between. The CDR3 is 16 residues long. Looked up from germline, CDR1 is MNHNS and CDR2 is SASEGT. The CDR3 DNA reads TGTGCCAGCAGTGCGCCCGGACAGACCTCTGGAAACACCATATATTTT. This gives the protein CASSAPGQTSGNTIYF.

The J gene is TRBJ2-3, the V gene TRBV29-1, with 13 bases fitting TRBD2. The CDR3 totals 16 residues. Trimming removed 7 bases from V and 2 bases from J; junction bases left unmatched: 9. CDR1 is SQVTM and CDR2 is ANQGSEA in the germline V gene. CDR3 nucleotide sequence: TGCAGCGCCGTACTAGCGGGAGGGCCCATCACAGATACGCAGTATTTT. Its translation: CSAVLAGGPITDTQYF.

This chain connects TRBV7-6 to TRBJ2-3, with 7 nucleotides matching TRBD2. CDR3 length: 15 amino acids. J was trimmed by 3 bases and V by 10 bases; bases with no gene match: 13. In germline, CDR1 is SGHVS, CDR2 FNYEAQ. CDR3 DNA: TGTGCCACTTCGGAGGGCGGGAGACTAACAGATACGCAGTATTTT. This encodes CATSEGGRLTDTQYF.

There are a few counts of this clonotype. V and J are TRBV9 and TRBJ1-5; D remains unclear. Germline CDR1 reads SGDLS; CDR2 reads YYNGEE. The length of the CDR3 is 14 residues. With 0 bases removed from V and 3 bases from J, the gap between germline ends came to 7 bases. In DNA form, the CDR3 reads TGTGCCAGCAGCGTAGATCAGCTCAATCAGCCCCAGCATTTT. This sequence encodes CASSVDQLNQPQHF.

This rearrangement joins TRBV20-1 to TRBJ1-1, with 7 bases lining up with TRBD1. The trim removed 6 bases at V and 5 bases at J, leaving 15 bases unmatched. The CDR3 extends over 15 amino acids. CDR1 DFQATT and CDR2 SNEGSKA come from the germline V gene (reference sequence). CDR3 bases: TGCAGTGCCACCGACAGGGAGAAATTAAATACTGAAGCTTTCTTT. Its protein product is CSATDREKLNTEAFF.

This chain uses TRBV7-2 with TRBJ2-7, with 9 bases that match TRBD2. The J segment lost 7 bases and the V segment lost 5 bases, leaving 9 bases of the junction unmatched. This CDR3 is 14 amino acids long. Germline-derived CDR1 and CDR2 are SGHTA and FQGNSA. The DNA of the CDR3 is TGTGCCAGCAGCCCAATAGCGGGAGTGCGAGAGCAGTACTTC. It specifies CASSPIAGVREQYF.

This sequence joins TRBV20-1 and TRBJ2-7; TRBD2 aligns across 7 bases. This CDR3 is 15 amino acids long. With V trimmed by 4 bases and J by 3 bases, 12 bases remained unmatched. CDR1 is DFQATT, CDR2 SNEGSKA, per germline (reference sequence). In DNA form, the CDR3 reads TGCAGTGCTACGGGTCTAGCGGTACACGTCTACGAGCAGTACTTC. Its protein is CSATGLAVHVYEQYF.

This clonotype was found a few times. V usage is TRBV7-8 and J usage is TRBJ1-1; D is unclear. Trimming removed 0 bases at V and 5 bases at J, with 10 bases between. Germline-derived CDR1 and CDR2 are SGHVS and FQNEAQ. CDR3 size: 14 residues. The CDR3 region has the DNA TGTGCCAGCAGCTTAGCCGGACGTTGGACTGAAGCTTTCTTT. Translation: CASSLAGRWTEAFF.

The chain has TRBV14 and TRBJ2-5, with TRBD2 matching 15 bases. The germline V gene encodes CDR1 SGHDN and CDR2 FVKESK. V trimming: 3 bases; J trimming: 4 bases; junction bases outside the gene matches: 3. CDR3 size: 16 residues. The DNA of the CDR3 is TGTGCCAGCAGCCAGCCGGGACTAGCGGGAGGAGAGACCCAGTACTTC. Translated, it gives CASSQPGLAGGETQYF.

This chain joins TRBV15 and TRBJ2-7; D is unclear. This CDR3 comprises 13 residues. In germline, CDR1 is LNHNV, CDR2 YYDKDF (reference sequence). The V and J ends lost 4 bases and 0 bases respectively, with 7 bases between them. In DNA, the CDR3 is TGTGCCACCAGCACCGTACCCTCCTACGAGCAGTACTTC. This codes for CATSTVPSYEQYF.

The rearrangement links TRBV15 to TRBJ2-1; maybe TRBD2 (5 bases). The CDR3 sequence is 13 residues long. Germline-derived CDR1 and CDR2 are LNHNV and YYDKDF (reference sequence). Trimming pared 5 bases from V and 6 bases from J, leaving 11 bases between. The CDR3 spells CATSGLDTNEQFF. DNA of the CDR3: TGTGCCACCAGCGGACTTGATACCAATGAGCAGTTCTTC.

The chain recombines TRBV5-1 with TRBJ2-5, with TRBD2 as a possible D gene (6 bases). The V end lost 7 bases, the J end lost 4 bases, and 14 bases lay between the germline ends. The CDR3 covers 13 residues. Germline CDR1 SGHRS, CDR2 YFSETQ. CDR3 in amino acids: CASCDGSGETQYF. The DNA of the CDR3 is TGCGCCAGCTGCGACGGGAGCGGAGAGACCCAGTACTTC.

V and J are TRBV23-1 and TRBJ2-2; D may be TRBD1 (5 bases). TRBV23-1 is flagged as an ORF with uncertain function. The CDR3 extends over 15 amino acids. Between the trimmed V and J ends, which lost 4 bases and 6 bases, there was a span of 15 bases. This CDR3 is CASSLYDREPGELFF. As DNA, the CDR3 is TGCGCCAGCAGTCTATACGACAGAGAGCCCGGGGAGCTGTTTTTT.

The chain joins TRBV4-1 to TRBJ2-7; D is ambiguous. Germline V gene sequence: CDR1 MGHRA, CDR2 YSYEKL. The CDR3 is 16 residues long. The V end was cut by 0 bases, the J end by 2 bases, with 14 bases between. DNA for the CDR3: TGCGCCAGCAGCCAAGAAGGGATAGAACACCCCTACGAGCAGTACTTC. It translates to CASSQEGIEHPYEQYF.

The sample holds a few counts of this clonotype. The chain joins TRBV14 to TRBJ2-1, with 12 bases identical to TRBD2. The germline V gene has CDR1 SGHDN and CDR2 FVKESK. This CDR3 has 16 amino acids. V lost 4 bases and J lost 6; bases outside the gene matches: 7. CDR3 nucleotide sequence: TGTGCCAGCAGCCGACTAGCGGGAGAGCGGGCCAATGAGCAGTTCTTC. Translating gives CASSRLAGERANEQFF.

In DNA form, the CDR3 reads TGCAGTGCTCGGTCCCGGGCCCTGATTGGGGAGCAGTACTTC. As protein: CSARSRALIGEQYF. The chain couples TRBV20-1 to TRBJ2-7, with D unresolved. Per the germline V gene, CDR1 is DFQATT and CDR2 is SNEGSKA (reference sequence). The germline V and J ends were trimmed by 5 bases and 7 bases, with 21 bases remaining between them. This CDR3 is built from 14 residues.

This clonotype occurred a few times. For the CDR3, the DNA is TGTGCCAGCAGCCTGACTAGCATACATGAGCAGTTCTTC. Its translation: CASSLTSIHEQFF. The chain uses TRBV6-2 or TRBV6-3 and TRBJ2-1, with 7 bases fitting TRBD2. CDR1 MNHEY and CDR2 SVGEGT come from the germline V gene. Trimming removed 6 bases from V and 8 bases from J; junction bases left unmatched: 7. The CDR3 has 13 residues.

Only a few counts were recorded for this clonotype. V gene TRBV20-1 combines with J gene TRBJ2-7; 10 nucleotides match TRBD2. The CDR3 loop spans 14 amino acids. The V gene end was trimmed by 5 bases and the J gene end by 1 base; junction bases not matched to a gene: 5. The germline gives CDR1 DFQATT, CDR2 SNEGSKA (reference sequence). DNA for the CDR3: TGCAGTGCTCAAATAGCGGGAGGTTCCTACGAGCAGTACTTC. Amino acids: CSAQIAGGSYEQYF.

The rearrangement links TRBV5-1 to TRBJ1-2; no clear D gene. V was shortened by 5 bases and J by 0 bases, with 14 bases between the two germline ends. CDR1 is SGHRS, CDR2 YFSETQ, per germline. The CDR3 has 15 residues. CDR3 region: CASSSDGRTNYGYTF. CDR3 sequence (DNA): TGCGCCAGCAGTTCCGATGGAAGAACTAACTATGGCTACACCTTC.

This clonotype was seen more than once but under ten times. The CDR3 region has the DNA TGCGCCAGCAGTGCGTCCAGCACAGATACGCAGTATTTT. Amino acids: CASSASSTDTQYF. The genes are TRBV10-1 and TRBJ2-3; D gene unclear. V lost 4 bases to trimming and J lost 0 bases, with 5 bases between them. The length of the CDR3 is 13 residues. Germline V CDR1 and CDR2: WNHNN, SYGVQD (reference sequence).

The chain joins TRBV5-1 to TRBJ2-1; possible D gene TRBD2, 5 bases. Germline lookup yields CDR1 SGHRS and CDR2 YFSETQ. Between the trimmed V and J ends, which lost 4 bases and 1 base, there was a span of 15 bases. The CDR3 covers 16 residues. CDR3 nucleotide sequence: TGCGCCAGCAGCCTAGGACTGGGTAGTTCCTACAATGAGCAGTTCTTC. It codes for CASSLGLGSSYNEQFF.